This T cell receptor (beta chain) was observed in a study of T-cell memory formation after mild COVID-19 (dated by TCRdb to the early 2020s). Study-wide context: TCR sequence clusters from the two donors were found to be largely donor specific. Two young, previously healthy adult volunteers made up the cohort, one male and one female. T-cell clones expanding and contracting after mild COVID-19 in two donors were tracked by longitudinal TCRalpha and TCRbeta repertoire sequencing. Findings and caveats that apply to the study as a whole: From day 15 to 85, contracting clones showed balanced CD4/CD8 phenotypes, whereas a second wave of clones that expanded from day 15 to 37 leaned towards CD4+. The second-wave clones that peaked on day 37 were not confirmed to be SARS-CoV-2 specific. Contracting CD4+ clones were located mainly in the CM and EM memory subsets, whereas CD8+ clones were found to be enriched in EMRA. The study covered only a couple of mild cases, and larger cohorts including severe cases with pre-infection samples were considered necessary. The detection of some responding clones in pre-infection memory suggests that pre-existing cross-reactive memory T cells joined the SARS-CoV-2 response.

Ficoll-Paque density gradient centrifugation was the method used to isolate PBMCs. From a lookup of the germline V gene, CDR1 and CDR2 are MNHNS and SASEGT. Trimming removed 1 base from V and 7 bases from J, leaving 14 bases between the germline ends. Taken from cysteine to phenylalanine, the CDR3 has 16 residues. Only the CDR3 part of the read is kept: 48 bases, read in frame from the first base. This clonotype came up a few times. Its cognate antigen has yet to be identified. Per-nucleotide qualities are absent, and no much larger clonotype sits a single base away. The sequencer listed for this sample is Illumina NovaSeq 6000. TCRalpha and TCRbeta cDNA libraries were built by 5'RACE with constant-segment primers, adding sample barcodes and unique molecular identifiers. Trizol reagent was used to extract RNA from every sample. Libraries were amplified in two PCR steps, with a second sample barcode and Illumina TruSeq adapters added in the second step. Libraries were sequenced on an Illumina NovaSeq with 2 x 150 bp paired-end reads. In the source study's methods: With migec v1.2.7, reads were demultiplexed and then collapsed into UMI-guided consensus sequences. Using mixcr v2.1.11, UMI consensuses were aligned to TRA and TRB V and J templates and then assembled into clonotypes. Expanded or contracted clonotypes were those called significant by both edgeR and NoisET, with noise models trained on biological replicates. For edgeR calls, a false discovery rate-adjusted p below 0.01 and a log2 fold-change threshold of 1 were applied. PCA with hierarchical clustering of max-normalized trajectories of the 1000 most abundant clonotypes was used as exploratory dynamics analysis. Each responding clone was given a CD4 or CD8 phenotype based on the CD4+ and CD8+ repertoires, which had been sequenced separately. TCRdb reprocessed the public reads (quality trimming at Q25 with fastp, clone calling with MiXCR) and kept in-frame beta chains. Entries are consolidated by CDR3 protein sequence, retaining the most common genes and DNA. These V and J calls originate from TCRdb's pipeline instead of the authors' own analysis. The sample has approximately 450,000 distinct CDR3 sequences on record, approximately 18% of them singletons. The top ten constitute roughly 12% of the sample.

The V and J segments used are TRBV6-1 and TRBJ1-6, with an unclear D gene assignment. This clonotype originated in an adult woman who had mild COVID-19 (a few samples of this study predate the infection). The sample titles of this study are shuffled in the database, so cell type and time point are left out; the donor was told from shared clones. Sequencing was carried out using PBMCs or a T cell subset sorted from them (not recorded which). The DNA reads as follows: TGTGCCAGCAGTGAAGTGGGAGGTATCATAAATTCACCCCTCCACTTT. Its protein is CASSEVGGIINSPLHF.